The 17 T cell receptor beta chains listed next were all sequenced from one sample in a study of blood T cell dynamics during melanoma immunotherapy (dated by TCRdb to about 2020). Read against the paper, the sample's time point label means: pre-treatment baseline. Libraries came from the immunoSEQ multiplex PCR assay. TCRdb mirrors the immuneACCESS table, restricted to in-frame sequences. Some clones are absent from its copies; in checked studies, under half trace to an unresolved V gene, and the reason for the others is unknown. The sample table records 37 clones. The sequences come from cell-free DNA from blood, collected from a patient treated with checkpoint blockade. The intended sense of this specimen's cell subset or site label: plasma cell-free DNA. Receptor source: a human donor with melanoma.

CDR3 nucleotide sequence: TGTGCCAGCAGTGAAGCCCCGACCCTGAACTACGAGCAGTACTTC. It codes for CASSEAPTLNYEQYF. The gene calls are TRBV2 and TRBJ2-7; no clear D gene. The ends were cut back, 0 bases at V and 3 bases at J, with 12 bases in the middle. Germline CDR1 SNHLY, CDR2 FYNNEI. This CDR3 spans 15 amino acids.

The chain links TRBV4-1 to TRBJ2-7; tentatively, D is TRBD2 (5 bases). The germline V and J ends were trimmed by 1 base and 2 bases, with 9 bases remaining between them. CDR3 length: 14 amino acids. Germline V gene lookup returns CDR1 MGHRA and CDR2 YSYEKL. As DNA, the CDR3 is TGCGCCAGCAGCCAAGGTTACGGGACCTACGAGCAGTACTTC. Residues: CASSQGYGTYEQYF.

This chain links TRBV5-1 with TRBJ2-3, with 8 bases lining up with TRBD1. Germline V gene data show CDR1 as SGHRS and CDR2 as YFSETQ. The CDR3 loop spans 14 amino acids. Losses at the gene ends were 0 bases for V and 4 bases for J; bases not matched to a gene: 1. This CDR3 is CASSLVQGADTQYF. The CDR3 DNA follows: TGCGCCAGCAGCTTGGTACAGGGGGCAGATACGCAGTATTTT.

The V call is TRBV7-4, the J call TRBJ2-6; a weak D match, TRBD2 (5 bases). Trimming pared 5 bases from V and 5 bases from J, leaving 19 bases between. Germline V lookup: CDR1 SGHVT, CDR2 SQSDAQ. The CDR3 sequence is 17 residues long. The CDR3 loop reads CASSLPSSQSRANVLTF. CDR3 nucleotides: TGTGCCAGCAGCCTTCCTAGCTCACAAAGTCGGGCCAACGTCCTGACTTTC.

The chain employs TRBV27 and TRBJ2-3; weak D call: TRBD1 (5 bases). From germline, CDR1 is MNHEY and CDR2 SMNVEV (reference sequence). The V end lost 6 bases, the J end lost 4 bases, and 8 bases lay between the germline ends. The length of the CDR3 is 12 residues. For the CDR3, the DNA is TGTGCCAGCAGGGGGCTCGCAGATACGCAGTATTTT. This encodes CASRGLADTQYF.

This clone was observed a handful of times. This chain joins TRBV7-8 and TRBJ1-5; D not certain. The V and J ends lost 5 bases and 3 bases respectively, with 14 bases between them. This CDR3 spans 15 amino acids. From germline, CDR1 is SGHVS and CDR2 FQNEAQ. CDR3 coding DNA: TGTGCCAGCAGCCAATATCGGGGTAACAATCAGCCCCAGCATTTT. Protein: CASSQYRGNNQPQHF. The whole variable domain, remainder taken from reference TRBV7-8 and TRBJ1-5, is GAGVSQSPRYKVAKRGQDVALRCDPISGHVSLFWYQQALGQGPEFLTYFQNEAQLDKSGLPSDRFFAERPEGSVSTLKIQRTQQEDSAVYLCASSQYRGNNQPQHFGDGTRLSIL.

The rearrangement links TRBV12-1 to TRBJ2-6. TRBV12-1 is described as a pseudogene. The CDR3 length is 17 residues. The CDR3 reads CASSVVSVQSRANVLTF. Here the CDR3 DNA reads TGTGCCAGCAGCGTCGTTAGTGTACAAAGTCGGGCCAACGTCCTGACTTTC.

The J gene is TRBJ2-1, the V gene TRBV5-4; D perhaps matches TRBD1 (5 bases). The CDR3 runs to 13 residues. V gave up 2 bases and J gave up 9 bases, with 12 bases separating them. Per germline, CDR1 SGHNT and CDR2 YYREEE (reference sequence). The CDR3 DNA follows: TGTGCCAGCAGCTTTCTTCAGGGATCTGAGCAGTTCTTC. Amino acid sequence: CASSFLQGSEQFF.

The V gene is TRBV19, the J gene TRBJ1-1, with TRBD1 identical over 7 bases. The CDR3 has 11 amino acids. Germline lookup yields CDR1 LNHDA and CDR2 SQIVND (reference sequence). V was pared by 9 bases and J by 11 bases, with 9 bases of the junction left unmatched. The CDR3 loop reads CASRTGTKAFF. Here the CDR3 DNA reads TGTGCCAGCAGGACAGGAACTAAGGCTTTCTTT.

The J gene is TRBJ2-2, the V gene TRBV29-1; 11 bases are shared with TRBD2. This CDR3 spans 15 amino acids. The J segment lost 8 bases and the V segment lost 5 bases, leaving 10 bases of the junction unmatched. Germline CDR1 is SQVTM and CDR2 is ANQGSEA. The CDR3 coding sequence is TGCAGCGTTCGTACACTAGCGGGGGCGCTTGGGGAGCTGTTTTTT. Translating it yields CSVRTLAGALGELFF.

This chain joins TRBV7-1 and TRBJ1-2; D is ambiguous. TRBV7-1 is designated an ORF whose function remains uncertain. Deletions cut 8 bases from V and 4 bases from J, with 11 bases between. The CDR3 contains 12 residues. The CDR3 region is CASEGKTYGYTF. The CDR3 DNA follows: TGTGCCAGCGAGGGAAAGACCTATGGCTACACCTTC.

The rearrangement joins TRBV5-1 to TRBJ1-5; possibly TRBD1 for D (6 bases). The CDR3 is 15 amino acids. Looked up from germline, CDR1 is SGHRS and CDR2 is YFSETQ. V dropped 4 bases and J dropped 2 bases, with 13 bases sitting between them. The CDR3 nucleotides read TGCGCCAGCAGCCCGGGAGGGGGGCGCAATCAGCCCCAGCATTTT. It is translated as CASSPGGGRNQPQHF.

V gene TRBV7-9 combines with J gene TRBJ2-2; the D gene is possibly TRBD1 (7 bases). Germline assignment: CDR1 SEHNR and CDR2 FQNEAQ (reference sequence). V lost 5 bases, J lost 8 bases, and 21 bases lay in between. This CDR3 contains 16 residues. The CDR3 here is CASSGGGTALEGELFF. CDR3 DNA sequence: TGTGCCAGCAGCGGAGGCGGGACAGCCTTGGAGGGGGAGCTGTTTTTT.

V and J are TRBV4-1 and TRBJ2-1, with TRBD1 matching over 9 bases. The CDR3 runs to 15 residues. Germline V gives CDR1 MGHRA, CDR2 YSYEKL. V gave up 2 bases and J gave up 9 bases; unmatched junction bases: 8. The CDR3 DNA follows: TGCGCCAGCAGCCAACCCTGGGACAGGGTATTTGAGCAGTTCTTC. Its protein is CASSQPWDRVFEQFF.

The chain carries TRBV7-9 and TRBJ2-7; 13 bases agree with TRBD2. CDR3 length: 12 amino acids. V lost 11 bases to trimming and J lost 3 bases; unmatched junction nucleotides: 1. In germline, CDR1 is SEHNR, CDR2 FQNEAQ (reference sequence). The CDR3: CAGTSGNYEQYF. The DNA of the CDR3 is TGTGCCGGGACTAGCGGGAACTACGAGCAGTACTTC.

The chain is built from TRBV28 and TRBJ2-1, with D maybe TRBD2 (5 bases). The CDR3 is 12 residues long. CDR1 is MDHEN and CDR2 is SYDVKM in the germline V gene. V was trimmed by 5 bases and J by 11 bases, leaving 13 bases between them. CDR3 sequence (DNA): TGTGCCAGCAGTGCTCCGGGAAGGAAGCAGTTCTTC. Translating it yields CASSAPGRKQFF.

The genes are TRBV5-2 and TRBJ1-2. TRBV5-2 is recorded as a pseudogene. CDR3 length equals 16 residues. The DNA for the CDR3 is TGTGCCAGCAACAAGGCTGGAGTACGAAAGACCTATGGCTACACCTTC. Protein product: CASNKAGVRKTYGYTF.